Here is one TCR beta chain with its context. The CDR3 loop spans 13 amino acids. The V gene's germline CDR1 is SGHVS and CDR2 FQNEAQ. The V and J ends lost 3 bases and 4 bases respectively, with 6 bases between them. This sample was taken from a study of blood T cell repertoires in COVID-19. Study in general: The cDNA or gDNA used as material had been derived from T cells, B-cell-depleted T cells, or PBMCs.

How the authors handled the data: It was from reference gene primer amplification that nucleated cell counts were estimated. Data came from immunoSEQ multiplex PCR; TCRdb stores just in-frame clones and leaves some out. V, J and clone size are those of that table, while D and trimming were read from the DNA. The sample carries approximately 30,000 clones, about 80% recorded once. This sequence originates from a man between 65 and 79 years old with acute or convalescent COVID-19. The chain is built from TRBV7-8 and TRBJ1-4; D possibly corresponds to TRBD1 (5 bases). The sample consisted of peripheral blood. CDR3 DNA: TGTGCCAGCAGCTTCGGACATAATGAAAAACTGTTTTTT. It yields the protein CASSFGHNEKLFF.